This TCR beta chain was profiled in a study of blood T cell repertoires in COVID-19. The wider study: The study drew acute and convalescent COVID-19 samples from the United States, Italy and Spain. The cDNA or gDNA used as material had been derived from T cells, B-cell-depleted T cells, or PBMCs.

Seattle-derived patients entered the study during active infection and were followed longitudinally. The CDR3 contains 13 residues. J gave up 5 bases and V 3 bases, and 4 bases lay outside the gene matches. Germline V gives CDR1 DFQATT, CDR2 SNEGSKA (reference sequence). As processed by the authors: Amplification with reference gene primers provided the estimates of nucleated cell counts. Sequencing used immunoSEQ multiplex PCR; TCRdb keeps in-frame clones, though not all of them. That table gives V, J and clone size, and the DNA gave D and trimming. The sample lists 200,000 to 250,000 clones; approximately 78% were seen once.

This receptor was obtained from a woman over 75 with COVID-19, enrolled during active disease. Specimen: peripheral blood. J is TRBJ1-5 and V is TRBV20-1, with TRBD1 identical over 7 bases. The CDR3 region is CSASGDSDQPQHF. In nucleotides, the CDR3 is TGCAGTGCTAGTGGGGACAGCGATCAGCCCCAGCATTTT.